This T cell receptor beta chain was retrieved from a study of spatial heterogeneity in lung cancer. Time point in this sample: blood at routine non-recurrence follow-up after resection. Unsorted samples of tumor, nontumor lung or frozen PBMC had their whole RNA sequenced. TCRdb fed the 5' RACE reads into MiXCR, producing one record per CDR3 protein. The profile shows around 110,000 distinct CDR3 sequences, about 12% of them singletons. The CDR3 covers 11 residues. CDR1 is LNHDA and CDR2 is SQIVND in the germline V gene (reference sequence). The ends were cut back, 7 bases at V and 2 bases at J, with 6 bases in the middle.

This receptor was identified in a male donor with early-stage non-small cell lung cancer. This sequence joins TRBV19 and TRBJ2-7; no clear D. The input for sequencing was PBMCs, taken at follow-up. CDR3 DNA: TGTGCCAGTACATGGACCTACGAGCAGTACTTC. This encodes CASTWTYEQYF. Using reference TRBV19 and TRBJ2-7 for the parts outside the CDR3, the full variable domain is DGGITQSPKYLFRKEGQNVTLSCEQNLNHDAMYWYRQDPGQGLRLIYYSQIVNDFQKGDIAEGYSVSREKKESFPLTVTSAQKNPTAFYLCASTWTYEQYFGPGTRLTVT.